This T cell receptor (beta chain) came from a study of OX40 agonist ivuxolimab in advanced cancers. Across the study: Partial responses occurred in Three dose-escalation patients, one with hepatocellular carcinoma and two with cutaneous melanoma.

This table comes from immunoSEQ multiplex PCR, and its TCRdb copy is limited to in-frame clones, with some not included. Among about 44,000 clones listed, 65% to 85% were seen once. The receptor comes from an adult with an advanced solid tumor such as melanoma, head and neck, liver or kidney cancer. The input for sequencing was CD4+ or CD8+ T cells sorted from blood, taken in a trial of the OX40 agonist ivuxolimab.

The CDR3 here is CASSLPGTGIEKLFF. The DNA of the CDR3 is TGTGCCAGCAGTTTACCCGGGACAGGAATTGAAAAACTGTTTTTT. The rearrangement links TRBV28 to TRBJ1-4; TRBD1 agrees at 8 bases. The V and J ends lost 2 bases and 7 bases, in that order; junction bases with no gene match: 6. Germline V gives CDR1 MDHEN, CDR2 SYDVKM. CDR3 length: 15 amino acids. Combining the CDR3 with reference TRBV28 and TRBJ1-4 gives the whole variable domain DVKVTQSSRYLVKRTGEKVFLECVQDMDHENMFWYRQDPGLGLRLIYFSYDVKMKEKGDIPEGYSVSREKKERFSLILESASTNQTSMYLCASSLPGTGIEKLFFGSGTQLSVL.